This TCR beta chain is drawn from a study of blood T cell repertoires in COVID-19. Sequencing was performed with immunoSEQ multiplex PCR; in TCRdb, only in-frame clones are kept and a portion is missing. The data hold 90,000 to 110,000 clones, with about four fifths observed a single time. Germline V gene data show CDR1 as LNHNV and CDR2 as YYDKDF (reference sequence). The CDR3 consists of 15 residues. V dropped 3 bases and J dropped 2 bases, with 12 bases sitting between them. Sequenced material: peripheral blood. This chain connects TRBV15 to TRBJ2-3; possible D gene TRBD1, 5 bases. The clonotype originates from a woman in her 70s with acute or convalescent COVID-19. This CDR3 reads CATSSDSPPTDTQYF. Written as DNA, the CDR3 is TGTGCCACCAGCAGCGACAGTCCTCCCACAGATACGCAGTATTTT.